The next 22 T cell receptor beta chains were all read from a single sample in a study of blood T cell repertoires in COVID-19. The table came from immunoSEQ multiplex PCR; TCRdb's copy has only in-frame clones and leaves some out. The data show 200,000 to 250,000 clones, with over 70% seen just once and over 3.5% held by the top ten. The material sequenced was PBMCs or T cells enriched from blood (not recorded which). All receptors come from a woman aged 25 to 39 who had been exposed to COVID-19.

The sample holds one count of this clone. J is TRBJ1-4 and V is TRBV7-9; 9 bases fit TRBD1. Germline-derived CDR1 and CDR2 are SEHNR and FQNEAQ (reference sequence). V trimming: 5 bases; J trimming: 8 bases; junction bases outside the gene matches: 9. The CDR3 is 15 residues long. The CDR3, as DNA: TGTGCCAGCAGCCGAAACAGGGGGCGAAGCGAAAAACTGTTTTTT. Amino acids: CASSRNRGRSEKLFF.

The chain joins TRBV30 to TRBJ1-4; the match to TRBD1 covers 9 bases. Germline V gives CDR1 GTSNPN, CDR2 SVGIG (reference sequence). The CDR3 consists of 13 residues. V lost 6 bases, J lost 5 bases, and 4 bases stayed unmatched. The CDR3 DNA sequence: TGTGCCTGTTCCGGGACAGGGAATGAAAAACTGTTTTTT. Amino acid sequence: CACSGTGNEKLFF.

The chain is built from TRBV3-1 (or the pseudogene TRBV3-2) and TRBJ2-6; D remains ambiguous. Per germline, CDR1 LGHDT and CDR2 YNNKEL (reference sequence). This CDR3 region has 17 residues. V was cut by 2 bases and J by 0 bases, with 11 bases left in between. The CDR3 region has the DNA TGTGCCAGCAGCCAAAGGTTGGGCGTCTCTGGGGCCAACGTCCTGACTTTC. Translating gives CASSQRLGVSGANVLTF.

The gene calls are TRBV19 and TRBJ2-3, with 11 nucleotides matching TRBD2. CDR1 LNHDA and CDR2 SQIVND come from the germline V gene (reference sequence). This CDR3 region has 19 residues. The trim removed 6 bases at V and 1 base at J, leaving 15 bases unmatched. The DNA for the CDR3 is TGTGCCAGTAGCCCATCCCGACTAGCGGGGAGATGGGGCACAGATACGCAGTATTTT. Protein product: CASSPSRLAGRWGTDTQYF.

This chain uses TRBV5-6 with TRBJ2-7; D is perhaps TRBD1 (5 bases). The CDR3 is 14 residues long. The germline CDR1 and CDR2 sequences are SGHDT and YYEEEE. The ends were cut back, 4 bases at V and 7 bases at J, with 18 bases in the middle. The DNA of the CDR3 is TGTGCCAGCAGCCACCGACAGCGTCTGTGGGAGCAGTACTTC. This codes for CASSHRQRLWEQYF.

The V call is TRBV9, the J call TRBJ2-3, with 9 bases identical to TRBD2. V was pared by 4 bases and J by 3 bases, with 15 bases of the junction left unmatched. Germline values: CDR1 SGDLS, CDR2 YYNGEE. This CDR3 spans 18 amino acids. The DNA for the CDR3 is TGTGCCAGCAGCCTCTCTAATAGCGGGAGTAAGCAAACAGATACGCAGTATTTT. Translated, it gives CASSLSNSGSKQTDTQYF.

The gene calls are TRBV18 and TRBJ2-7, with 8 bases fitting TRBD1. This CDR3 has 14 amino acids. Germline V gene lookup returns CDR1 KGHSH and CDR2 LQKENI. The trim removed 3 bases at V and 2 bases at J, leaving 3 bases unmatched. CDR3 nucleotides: TGTGCCAGCTCACCGGGACAGGATCCCTACGAGCAGTACTTC. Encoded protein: CASSPGQDPYEQYF.

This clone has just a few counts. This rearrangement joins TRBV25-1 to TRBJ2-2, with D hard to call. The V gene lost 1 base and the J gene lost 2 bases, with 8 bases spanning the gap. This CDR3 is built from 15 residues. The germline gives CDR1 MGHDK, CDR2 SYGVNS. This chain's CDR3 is CASSESGDNTGELFF. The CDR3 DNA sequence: TGTGCCAGCAGTGAATCCGGAGACAACACCGGGGAGCTGTTTTTT.

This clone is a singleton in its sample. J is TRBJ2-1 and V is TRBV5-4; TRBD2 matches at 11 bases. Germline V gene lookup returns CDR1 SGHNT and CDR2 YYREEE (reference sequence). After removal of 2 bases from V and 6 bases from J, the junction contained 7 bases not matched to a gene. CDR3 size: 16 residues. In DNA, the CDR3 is TGTGCCAGCAGCTTATTAGCGGGAGGGCCGGGCAATGAGCAGTTCTTC. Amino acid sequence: CASSLLAGGPGNEQFF.

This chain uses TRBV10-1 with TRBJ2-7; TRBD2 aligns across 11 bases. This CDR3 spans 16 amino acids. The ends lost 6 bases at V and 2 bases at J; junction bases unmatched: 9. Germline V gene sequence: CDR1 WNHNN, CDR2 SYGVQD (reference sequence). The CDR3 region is CASSADGTSGTYEQYF. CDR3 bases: TGCGCCAGCAGCGCGGACGGGACTAGCGGCACCTACGAGCAGTACTTC.

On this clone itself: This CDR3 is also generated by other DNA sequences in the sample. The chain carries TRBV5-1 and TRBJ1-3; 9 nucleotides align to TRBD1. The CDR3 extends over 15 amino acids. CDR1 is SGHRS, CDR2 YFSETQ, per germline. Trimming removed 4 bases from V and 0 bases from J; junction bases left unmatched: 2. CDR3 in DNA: TGCGCCAGCAGCCAGACAGGGGGCTCTGGAAACACCATATATTTT. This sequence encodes CASSQTGGSGNTIYF. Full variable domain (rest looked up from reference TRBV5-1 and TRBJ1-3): KAGVTQTPRYLIKTRGQQVTLSCSPISGHRSVSWYQQTPGQGLQFLFEYFSETQRNKGNFPGRFSGRQFSNSRSEMNVSTLELGDSALYLCASSQTGGSGNTIYFGEGSWLTVV.

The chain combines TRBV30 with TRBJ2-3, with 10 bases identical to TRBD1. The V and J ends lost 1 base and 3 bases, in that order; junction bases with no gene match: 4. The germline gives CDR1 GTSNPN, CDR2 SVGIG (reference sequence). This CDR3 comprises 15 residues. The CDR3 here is CAWSGWDRGTDTQYF. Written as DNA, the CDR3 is TGTGCCTGGAGTGGTTGGGACAGGGGAACAGATACGCAGTATTTT.

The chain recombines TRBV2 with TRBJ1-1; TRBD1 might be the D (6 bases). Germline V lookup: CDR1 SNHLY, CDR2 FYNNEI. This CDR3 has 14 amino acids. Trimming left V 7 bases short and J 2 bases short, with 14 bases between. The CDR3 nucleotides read TGTGCCAGCACGGACAGTTCTATTAACACTGAAGCTTTCTTT. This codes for CASTDSSINTEAFF.

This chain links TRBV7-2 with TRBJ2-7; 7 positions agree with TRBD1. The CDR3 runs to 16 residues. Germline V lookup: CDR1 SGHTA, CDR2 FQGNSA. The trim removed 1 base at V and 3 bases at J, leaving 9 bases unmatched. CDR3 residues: CASSLVSGQQGYEQYF. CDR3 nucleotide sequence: TGTGCCAGCAGCTTAGTGTCGGGACAGCAGGGCTACGAGCAGTACTTC.

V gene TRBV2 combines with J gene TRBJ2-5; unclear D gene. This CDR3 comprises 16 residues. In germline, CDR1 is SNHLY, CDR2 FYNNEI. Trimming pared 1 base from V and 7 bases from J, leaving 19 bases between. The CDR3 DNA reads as TGTGCCAGCAGTGAAGTCTCGGCCAGGTTACTCGGGACCCAGTACTTC. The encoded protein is CASSEVSARLLGTQYF.

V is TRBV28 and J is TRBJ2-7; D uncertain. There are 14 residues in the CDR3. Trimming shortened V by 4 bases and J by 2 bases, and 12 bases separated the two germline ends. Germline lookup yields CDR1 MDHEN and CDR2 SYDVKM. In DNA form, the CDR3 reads TGTGCCAGCAGTTCCCCCTCCCCAGCCTACGAGCAGTACTTC. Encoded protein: CASSSPSPAYEQYF.

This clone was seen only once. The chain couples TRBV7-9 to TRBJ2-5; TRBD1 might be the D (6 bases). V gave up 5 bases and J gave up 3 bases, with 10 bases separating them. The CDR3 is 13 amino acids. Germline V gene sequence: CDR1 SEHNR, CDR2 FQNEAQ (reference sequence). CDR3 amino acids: CASSRQAEETQYF. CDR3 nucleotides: TGTGCCAGCAGCCGACAGGCTGAAGAGACCCAGTACTTC. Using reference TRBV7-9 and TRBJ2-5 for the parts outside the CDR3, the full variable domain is DTGVSQNPRHKITKRGQNVTFRCDPISEHNRLYWYRQTLGQGPEFLTYFQNEAQLEKSRLLSDRFSAERPKGSFSTLEIQRTEQGDSAMYLCASSRQAEETQYFGPGTRLLVL.

The CDR3 spells CASSPIGAGNSYNEQFF. Written as DNA, the CDR3 is TGTGCCAGCAGCCCGATTGGAGCGGGGAACTCCTACAATGAGCAGTTCTTC. The chain has TRBV7-2 and TRBJ2-1, with 7 bases lining up with TRBD2. The CDR3 spans 17 residues. Germline loops: CDR1 SGHTA, CDR2 FQGNSA. The V segment lost 5 bases and the J segment 0 bases; nucleotides outside the gene matches: 10.

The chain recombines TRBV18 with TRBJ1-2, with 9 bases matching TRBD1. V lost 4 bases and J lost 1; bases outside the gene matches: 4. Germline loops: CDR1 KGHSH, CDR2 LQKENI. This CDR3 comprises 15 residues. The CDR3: CASSLRTGVNYGYTF. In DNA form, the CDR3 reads TGTGCCAGCTCACTGCGGACAGGGGTTAACTATGGCTACACCTTC.

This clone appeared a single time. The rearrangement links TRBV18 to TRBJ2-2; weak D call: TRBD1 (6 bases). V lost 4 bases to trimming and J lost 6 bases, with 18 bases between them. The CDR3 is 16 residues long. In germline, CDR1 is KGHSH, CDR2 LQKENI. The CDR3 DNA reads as TGTGCCAGCTCACACAAAACAGGGATAGGCGCCGGGGAGCTGTTTTTT. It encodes CASSHKTGIGAGELFF.

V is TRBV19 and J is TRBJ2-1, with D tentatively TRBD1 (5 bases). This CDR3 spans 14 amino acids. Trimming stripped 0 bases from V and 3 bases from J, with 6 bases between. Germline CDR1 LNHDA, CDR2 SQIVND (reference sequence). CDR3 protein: CASSIDDSYNEQFF. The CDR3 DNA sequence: TGTGCCAGTAGTATAGATGACAGCTACAATGAGCAGTTCTTC.

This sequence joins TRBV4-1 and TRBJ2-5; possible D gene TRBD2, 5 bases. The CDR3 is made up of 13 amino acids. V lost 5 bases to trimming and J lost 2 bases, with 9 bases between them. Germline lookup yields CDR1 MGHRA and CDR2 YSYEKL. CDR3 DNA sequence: TGCGCCAGCAGCAGGCGGGTACAAGAGACCCAGTACTTC. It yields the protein CASSRRVQETQYF.